The sequence of this T cell receptor (beta chain) was determined in a study of blood T cells in healthy people across ages. CDR1 SGDLS and CDR2 YYNGEE come from the germline V gene. This CDR3 spans 15 amino acids. After removal of 2 bases from V and 5 bases from J, the junction contained 10 bases not matched to a gene. A sample-barcoded 5' primer and a J-beta primer mix were used in a second PCR of about 7 to 11 cycles. TCRdb analysed the 5' RACE reads with MiXCR anew, one entry per CDR3 protein. This table holds fewer than 900,000 distinct CDR3 sequences, roughly 45% found once. This clonotype appeared a few times.

The chain employs TRBV9 and TRBJ2-7; TRBD2 matches at 7 bases. Sequenced: blood. The TCR originated in a woman aged 55-70 years in good health. The CDR3 nucleotides are TGTGCCAGCAGCGTCGGACTAGGCGGGAGCCACGAGCAGTACTTC. It is translated as CASSVGLGGSHEQYF. The whole variable domain, remainder taken from reference TRBV9 and TRBJ2-7, is DSGVTQTPKHLITATGQRVTLRCSPRSGDLSVYWYQQSLDQGLQFLIQYYNGEERAKGNILERFSAQQFPDLHSELNLSSLELGDSALYFCASSVGLGGSHEQYFGPGTRLTVT.